This T cell receptor beta chain is drawn from a study of blood T cell repertoires in COVID-19. Across the whole study: Sites across the United States, Italy and Spain contributed samples from acute and convalescent COVID-19. T cells, B-cell-depleted T cells, or PBMCs supplied cDNA or gDNA.

The table lists this clone with a count of one. Per the original data handling: Reference gene primer amplification in the assay estimated nucleated cell counts. Using immunoSEQ multiplex PCR, the repertoire was profiled, and TCRdb retains in-frame clones only, with some absent. V, J and clone size reflect that table, while D and trimming were determined from the DNA. Among about 85,000 clones, roughly 85% were seen once, and the ten largest hold roughly 5%. The source is a man between 60 and 75 years old with acute or convalescent COVID-19. Sequenced sample: peripheral blood.

The CDR3 DNA reads as TGTGCCAGCAGCCAAGGGGACTCTCCTTTCACAGATACGCAGTATTTT. Residues: CASSQGDSPFTDTQYF. The J gene is TRBJ2-3, the V gene TRBV14; possibly TRBD2 for D (6 bases). This CDR3 contains 16 residues. From germline, CDR1 is SGHDN and CDR2 FVKESK. Trimming cost V 1 base and J 2 bases, with 13 bases left between them.